This TCR beta chain appears in the sequencing data of a study of blood T cells in healthy people across ages. Study results and caveats: When one million T cells were used, diversity estimates were thought to be underestimates.

Together with a sample-barcoded 5' primer, a J-beta primer mix was included in a second PCR lasting roughly 6 to 12 cycles. TCRdb independently ran MiXCR on the 5' RACE reads; one entry per CDR3 protein. The table records fewer than 700,000 distinct CDR3 sequences, around 43% of them present only once. Healthy Caucasian individuals from Russia aged about 6 to 100 were enrolled as donors. Comments on this clonotype: The antigen is not known.

V was trimmed by 4 bases and J by 5 bases, leaving 14 bases between them. The CDR3 has 13 residues. From germline, CDR1 is SQVTM and CDR2 ANQGSEA. The V call is TRBV29-1, the J call TRBJ1-1; D ambiguous. The TCR comes from a man aged 80 or over in good health. Material for sequencing was blood. CDR3 sequence reads: CSVVHSRMTEAFF. The CDR3 DNA reads as TGCAGCGTTGTGCACAGTCGGATGACTGAAGCTTTCTTT.